This T cell receptor beta chain was sequenced in a study of CD8 T cells in ankylosing spondylitis. Whole-study results and caveats: Earlier authors reported some of these motif variants in reactive arthritis synovial fluid and blood. Clones linked to the disease showed a CD8+ phenotype. They occurred at relatively low frequencies in peripheral blood. A motif of under 10 highly homologous TCR beta variants was seen as apparently characteristic of ankylosing spondylitis blood.

In making TCR beta libraries, quantitative 5'-RACE with molecular barcodes was used. TCRdb re-analysed the 5' RACE reads in MiXCR, keeping a single row per CDR3 protein. The sample shows 210,000 or so distinct CDR3 sequences, roughly 26% of them seen only once. This clonotype was counted ten times or more. Its antigen is not known. This CDR3 region has 15 residues. Trimming cost V 4 bases and J 2 bases; bases outside gene matches: 6. Germline V gives CDR1 DFQATT, CDR2 SNEGSKA (reference sequence). The source is a male donor with ankylosing spondylitis or in good health (not recorded which). Sequenced input: blood, either unsorted or a sorted T cell fraction (not recorded which). J is TRBJ2-7 and V is TRBV20-1, with 12 bases lining up with TRBD2. For the CDR3, the DNA is TGCAGTGCTACTAGACTAGCGGGAGACCCCTACGAGCAGTACTTC. Amino acid sequence: CSATRLAGDPYEQYF.